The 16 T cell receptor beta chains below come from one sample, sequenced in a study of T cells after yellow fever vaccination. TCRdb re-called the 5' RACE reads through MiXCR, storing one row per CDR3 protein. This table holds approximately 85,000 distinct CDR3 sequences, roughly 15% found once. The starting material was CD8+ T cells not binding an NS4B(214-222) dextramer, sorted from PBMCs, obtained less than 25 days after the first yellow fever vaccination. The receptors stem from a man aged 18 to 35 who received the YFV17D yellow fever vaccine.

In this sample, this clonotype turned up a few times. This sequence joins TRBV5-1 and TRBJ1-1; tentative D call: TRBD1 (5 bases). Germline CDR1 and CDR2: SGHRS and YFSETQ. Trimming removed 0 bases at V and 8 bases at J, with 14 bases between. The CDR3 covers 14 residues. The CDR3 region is CASSLGEARTEAFF. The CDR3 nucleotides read TGCGCCAGCAGCTTGGGAGAGGCACGGACAGAAGCTTTCTTT.

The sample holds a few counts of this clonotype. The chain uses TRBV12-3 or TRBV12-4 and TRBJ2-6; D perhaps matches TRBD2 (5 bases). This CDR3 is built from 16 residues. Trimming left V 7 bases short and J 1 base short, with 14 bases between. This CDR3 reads CASNDYPLSGANVLTF. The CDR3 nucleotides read TGTGCCAGCAATGACTATCCCTTATCTGGGGCCAACGTCCTGACTTTC.

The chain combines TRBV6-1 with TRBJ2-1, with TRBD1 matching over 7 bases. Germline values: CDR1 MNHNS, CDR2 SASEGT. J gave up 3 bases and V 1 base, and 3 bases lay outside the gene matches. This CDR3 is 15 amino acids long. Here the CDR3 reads CASSEESGGYNEQFF. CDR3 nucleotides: TGTGCCAGCAGTGAAGAGTCAGGGGGCTACAATGAGCAGTTCTTC.

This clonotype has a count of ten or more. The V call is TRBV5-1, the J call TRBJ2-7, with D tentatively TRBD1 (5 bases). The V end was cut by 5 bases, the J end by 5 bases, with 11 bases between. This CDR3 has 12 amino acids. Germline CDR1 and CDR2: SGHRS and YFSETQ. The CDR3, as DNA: TGCGCCAGCAGTCCCCAGGGCCACGAGCAGTACTTC. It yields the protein CASSPQGHEQYF.

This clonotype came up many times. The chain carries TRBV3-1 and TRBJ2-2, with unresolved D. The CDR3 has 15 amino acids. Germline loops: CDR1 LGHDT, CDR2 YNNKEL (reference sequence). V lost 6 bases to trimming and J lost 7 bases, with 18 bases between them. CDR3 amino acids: CASSPPSIFFGELFF. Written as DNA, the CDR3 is TGTGCCAGCAGTCCCCCCTCGATATTCTTCGGGGAGCTGTTTTTT.

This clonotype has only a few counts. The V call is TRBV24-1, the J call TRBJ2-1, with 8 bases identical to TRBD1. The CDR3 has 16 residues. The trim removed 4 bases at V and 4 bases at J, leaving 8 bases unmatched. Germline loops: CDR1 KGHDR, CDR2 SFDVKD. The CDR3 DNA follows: TGTGCCACCAGTGACCGACCCGGGACAGGATACAATGAGCAGTTCTTC. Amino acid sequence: CATSDRPGTGYNEQFF.

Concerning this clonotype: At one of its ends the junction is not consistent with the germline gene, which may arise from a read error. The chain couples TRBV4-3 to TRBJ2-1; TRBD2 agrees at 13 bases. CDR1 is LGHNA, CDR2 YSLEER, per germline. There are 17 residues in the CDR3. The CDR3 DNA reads TGCGCCATCAGCAAGGGACTAGCGGGGCCCTCCTACAATGAGCAGTTCTTC. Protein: CAISKGLAGPSYNEQFF.

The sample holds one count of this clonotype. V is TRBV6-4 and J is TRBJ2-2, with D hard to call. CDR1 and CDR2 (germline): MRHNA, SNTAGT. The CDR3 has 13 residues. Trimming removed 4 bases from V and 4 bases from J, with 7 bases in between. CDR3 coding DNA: TGTGCCAGCAGTGGGACGATCACCGGGGAGCTGTTTTTT. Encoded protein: CASSGTITGELFF.

The CDR3: CASSLALAGYEQYF. CDR3 coding DNA: TGTGCCAGCAGTTTGGCTCTAGCGGGCTACGAGCAGTACTTC. The gene calls are TRBV12-3 or TRBV12-4 and TRBJ2-7; the match to TRBD2 covers 8 bases. V was clipped by 3 bases and J by 3 bases; unmatched bases: 4. The CDR3 is 14 residues long.

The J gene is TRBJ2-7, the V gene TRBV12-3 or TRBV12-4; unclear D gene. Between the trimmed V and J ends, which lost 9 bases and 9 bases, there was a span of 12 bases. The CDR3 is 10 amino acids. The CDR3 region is CARSDLWQYF. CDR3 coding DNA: TGTGCCAGGTCCGATCTATGGCAGTACTTC.

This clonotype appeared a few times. Written as DNA, the CDR3 is TGTGCCAGCAGTTACTCAGGCACCGGGGAGCTGTTTTTT. It codes for CASSYSGTGELFF. The chain carries TRBV6-5 and TRBJ2-2, with no clear D. Germline-derived CDR1 and CDR2 are MNHEY and SVGAGI. The V end was cut by 0 bases, the J end by 4 bases, with 3 bases between. There are 13 residues in the CDR3.

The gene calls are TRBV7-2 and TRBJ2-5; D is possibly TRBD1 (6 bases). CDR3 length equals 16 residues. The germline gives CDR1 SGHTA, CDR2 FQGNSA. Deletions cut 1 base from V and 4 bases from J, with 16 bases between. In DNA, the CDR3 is TGTGCCAGCAGCTTAGTGGCAGGGGTTTCGAGAGAGACCCAGTACTTC. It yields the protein CASSLVAGVSRETQYF.

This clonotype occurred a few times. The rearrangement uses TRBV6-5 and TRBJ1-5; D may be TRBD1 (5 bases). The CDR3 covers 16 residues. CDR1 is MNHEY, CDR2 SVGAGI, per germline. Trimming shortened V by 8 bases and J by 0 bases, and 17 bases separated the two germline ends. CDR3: CASAELQGDSNQPQHF. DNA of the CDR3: TGTGCCAGCGCAGAGTTACAAGGGGATAGCAATCAGCCCCAGCATTTT.

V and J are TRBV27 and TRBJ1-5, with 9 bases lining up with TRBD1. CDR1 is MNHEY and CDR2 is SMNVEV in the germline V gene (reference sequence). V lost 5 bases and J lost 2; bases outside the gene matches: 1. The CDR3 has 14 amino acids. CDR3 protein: CASSNRGRNQPQHF. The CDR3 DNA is TGTGCCAGCAGTAACAGGGGGCGCAATCAGCCCCAGCATTTT.

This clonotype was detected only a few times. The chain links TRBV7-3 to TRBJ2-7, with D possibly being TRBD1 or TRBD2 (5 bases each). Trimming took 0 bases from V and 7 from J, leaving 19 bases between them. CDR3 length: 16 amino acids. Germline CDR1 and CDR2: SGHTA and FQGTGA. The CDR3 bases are TGTGCCAGCAGCTTAACGGGTGGGACCGAGAGTCGGGAGCAGTACTTC. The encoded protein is CASSLTGGTESREQYF.

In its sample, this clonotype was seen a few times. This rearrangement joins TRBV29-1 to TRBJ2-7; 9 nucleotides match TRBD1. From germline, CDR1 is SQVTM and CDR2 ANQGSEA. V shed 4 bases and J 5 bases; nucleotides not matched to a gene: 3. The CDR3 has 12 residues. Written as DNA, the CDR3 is TGCAGCGTTGCGGGACAGGGCAACGAGCAGTACGTC. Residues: CSVAGQGNEQYV.